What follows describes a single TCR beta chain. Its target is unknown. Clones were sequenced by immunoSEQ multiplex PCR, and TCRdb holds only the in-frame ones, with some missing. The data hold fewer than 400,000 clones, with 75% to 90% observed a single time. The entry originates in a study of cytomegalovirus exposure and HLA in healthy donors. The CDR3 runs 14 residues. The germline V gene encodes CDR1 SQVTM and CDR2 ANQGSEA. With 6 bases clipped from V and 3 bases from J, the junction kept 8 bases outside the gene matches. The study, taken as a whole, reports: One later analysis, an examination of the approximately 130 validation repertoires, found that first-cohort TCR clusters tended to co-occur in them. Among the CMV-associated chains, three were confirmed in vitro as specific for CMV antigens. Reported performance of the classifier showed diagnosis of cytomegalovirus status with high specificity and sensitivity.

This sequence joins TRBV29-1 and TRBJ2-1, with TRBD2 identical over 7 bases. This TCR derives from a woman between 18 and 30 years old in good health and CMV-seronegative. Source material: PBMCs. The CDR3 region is CSVGGTGGYNEQFF. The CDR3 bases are TGCAGCGTGGGGGGGACTGGCGGCTACAATGAGCAGTTCTTC.